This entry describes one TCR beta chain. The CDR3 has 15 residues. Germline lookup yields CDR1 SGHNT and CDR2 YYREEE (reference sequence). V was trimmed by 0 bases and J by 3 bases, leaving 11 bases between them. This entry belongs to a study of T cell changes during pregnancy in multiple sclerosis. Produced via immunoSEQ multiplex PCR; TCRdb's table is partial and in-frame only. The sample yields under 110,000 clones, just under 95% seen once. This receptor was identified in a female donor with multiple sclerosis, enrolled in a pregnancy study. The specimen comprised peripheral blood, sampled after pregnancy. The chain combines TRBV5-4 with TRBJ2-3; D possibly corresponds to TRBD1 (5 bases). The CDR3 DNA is TGTGCCAGCAGCTTGGCCACAGGTGGGACAGATACGCAGTATTTT. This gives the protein CASSLATGGTDTQYF.